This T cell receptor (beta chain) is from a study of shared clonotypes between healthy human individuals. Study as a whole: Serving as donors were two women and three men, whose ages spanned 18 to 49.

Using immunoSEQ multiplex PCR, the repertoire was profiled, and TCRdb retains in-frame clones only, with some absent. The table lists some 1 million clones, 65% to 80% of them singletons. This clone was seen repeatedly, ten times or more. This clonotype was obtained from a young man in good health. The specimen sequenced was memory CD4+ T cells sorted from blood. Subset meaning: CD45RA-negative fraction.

The CDR3 loop is CSATRDLNYGYTF. The CDR3 DNA sequence: TGCAGCGCTACCCGGGACTTAAACTATGGCTACACCTTC. The chain uses TRBV29-1 and TRBJ1-2; maybe TRBD1 (5 bases). The CDR3 runs to 13 residues. Germline V lookup: CDR1 SQVTM, CDR2 ANQGSEA. V was cut by 7 bases and J by 2 bases, with 14 bases left in between.